Here is one T cell receptor (beta chain) with its context. Its antigen is as yet unknown. Using its own MiXCR run on the 5' RACE reads, TCRdb lists one record per CDR3 protein. The sample lists approximately 250,000 distinct CDR3 sequences, roughly a sixth occurring once. CDR1 SGHTA and CDR2 FQGNSA come from the germline V gene. V gave up 5 bases and J gave up 11 bases; unmatched junction bases: 15. The CDR3 covers 15 residues. These data come from a study of T-cell memory formation after mild COVID-19. Study information: Largely donor-specific TCR clusters were found. Study findings and constraints: Memory cells collected pre-infection included some clones that later responded, suggesting cross-reactive memory joined. CD4/CD8 balance characterized clones contracting day 15 to 85, and CD4+ skew characterized later expanders. Contracting CD4+ clones lay largely in CM and EM, with CD8+ ones residing in EMRA.

The chain joins TRBV7-2 to TRBJ1-5; TRBD1 aligns across 7 bases. Material for sequencing was PBMCs or a T cell subset sorted from them (not recorded which). This receptor was obtained from a man aged 18 to 35 who had mild COVID-19 (a few samples of this study predate the infection). Cell type and time point are not known. CDR3 nucleotides: TGTGCCAGCAGCCCGGGGGGAGCAGGGGGTAGAGCCCAGCATTTT. Protein: CASSPGGAGGRAQHF.